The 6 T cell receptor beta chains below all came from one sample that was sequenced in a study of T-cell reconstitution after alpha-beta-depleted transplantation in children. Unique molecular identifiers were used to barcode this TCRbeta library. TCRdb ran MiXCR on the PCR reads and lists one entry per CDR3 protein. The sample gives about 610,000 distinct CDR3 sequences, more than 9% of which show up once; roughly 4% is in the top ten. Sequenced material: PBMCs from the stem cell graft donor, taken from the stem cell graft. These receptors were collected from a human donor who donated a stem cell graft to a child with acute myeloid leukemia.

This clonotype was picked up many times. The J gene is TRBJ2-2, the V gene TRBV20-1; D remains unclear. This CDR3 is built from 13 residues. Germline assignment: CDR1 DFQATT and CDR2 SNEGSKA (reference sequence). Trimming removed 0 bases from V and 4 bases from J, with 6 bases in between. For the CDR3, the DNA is TGCAGTGCTAGAGATTTGAGCACCGGGGAGCTGTTTTTT. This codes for CSARDLSTGELFF.

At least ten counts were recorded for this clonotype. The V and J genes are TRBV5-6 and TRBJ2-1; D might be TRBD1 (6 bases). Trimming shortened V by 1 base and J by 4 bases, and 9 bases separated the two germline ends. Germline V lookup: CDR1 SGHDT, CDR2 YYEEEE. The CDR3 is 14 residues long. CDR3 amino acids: CASSLPDRYNEQFF. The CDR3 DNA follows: TGTGCCAGCAGCTTGCCGGACAGATACAATGAGCAGTTCTTC.

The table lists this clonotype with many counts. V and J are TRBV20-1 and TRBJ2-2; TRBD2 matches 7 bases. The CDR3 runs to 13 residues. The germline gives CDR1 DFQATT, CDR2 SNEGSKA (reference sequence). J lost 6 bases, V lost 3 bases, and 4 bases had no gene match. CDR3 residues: CSASHAGAGELFF. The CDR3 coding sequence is TGCAGTGCTAGCCACGCGGGGGCCGGGGAGCTGTTTTTT.

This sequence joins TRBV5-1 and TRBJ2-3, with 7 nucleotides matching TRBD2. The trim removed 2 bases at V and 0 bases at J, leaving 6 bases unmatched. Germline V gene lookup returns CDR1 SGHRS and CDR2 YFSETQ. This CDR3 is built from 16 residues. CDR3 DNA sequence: TGCGCCAGCAGCTTATCACTAGCGACTAGCACAGATACGCAGTATTTT. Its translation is CASSLSLATSTDTQYF.

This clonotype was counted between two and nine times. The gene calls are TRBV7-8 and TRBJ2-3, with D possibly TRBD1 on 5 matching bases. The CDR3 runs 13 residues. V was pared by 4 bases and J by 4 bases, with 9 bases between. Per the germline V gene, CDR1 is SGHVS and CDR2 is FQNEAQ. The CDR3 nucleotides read TGTGCCAGCAGCTCCCAGGGCGCAGATACGCAGTATTTT. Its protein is CASSSQGADTQYF. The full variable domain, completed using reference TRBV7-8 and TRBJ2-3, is GAGVSQSPRYKVAKRGQDVALRCDPISGHVSLFWYQQALGQGPEFLTYFQNEAQLDKSGLPSDRFFAERPEGSVSTLKIQRTQQEDSAVYLCASSSQGADTQYFGPGTRLTVL.

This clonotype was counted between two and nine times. The CDR3 reads CASSFPIMSGTGGSYEQYF. The CDR3 region has the DNA TGTGCCAGCAGCTTCCCAATCATGTCCGGGACAGGGGGCTCCTACGAGCAGTACTTC. The gene calls are TRBV11-1 and TRBJ2-7; TRBD1 agrees at 11 bases. This CDR3 has 19 amino acids. Germline values: CDR1 SGHAT, CDR2 FQDESV (reference sequence). Trimming cost V 3 bases and J 0 bases; bases outside gene matches: 13.